This T cell receptor (beta chain) originates from a study of blood T cell repertoires in COVID-19. Study-level information: COVID-19 samples, acute and convalescent, were from the United States, Italy and Spain. T cells, B-cell-depleted T cells, or PBMCs supplied cDNA or gDNA.

The data were produced by immunoSEQ multiplex PCR, yet TCRdb's version contains in-frame clones alone and is incomplete. The sample shows about 17,000 clones, roughly 89% of them seen only once. The source is a human donor in a cohort sampled during active COVID-19. The sequenced material came from peripheral blood.

CDR3 sequence (DNA): TGCGCCAGCAGCCCAGATGGGGGCAGGGCGCCTGGCTACACCTTC. It translates to CASSPDGGRAPGYTF. J is TRBJ1-2 and V is TRBV5-1, with D possibly matching TRBD1 (6 bases). The V end was cut by 4 bases, the J end by 7 bases, with 20 bases between. The CDR3 loop spans 15 amino acids. Germline CDR1 is SGHRS and CDR2 is YFSETQ.